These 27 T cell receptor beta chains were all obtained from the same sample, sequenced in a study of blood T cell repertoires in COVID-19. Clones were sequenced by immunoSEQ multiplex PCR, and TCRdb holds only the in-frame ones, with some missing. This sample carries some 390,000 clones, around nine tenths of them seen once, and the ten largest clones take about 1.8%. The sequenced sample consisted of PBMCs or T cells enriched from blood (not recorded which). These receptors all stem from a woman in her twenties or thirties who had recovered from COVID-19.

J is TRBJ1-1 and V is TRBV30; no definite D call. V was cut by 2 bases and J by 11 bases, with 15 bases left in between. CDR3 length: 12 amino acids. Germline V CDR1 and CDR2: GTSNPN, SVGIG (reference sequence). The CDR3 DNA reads TGTGCCTGGAGTAGCCCCCCTAGTGGGGCTTTCTTT. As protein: CAWSSPPSGAFF.

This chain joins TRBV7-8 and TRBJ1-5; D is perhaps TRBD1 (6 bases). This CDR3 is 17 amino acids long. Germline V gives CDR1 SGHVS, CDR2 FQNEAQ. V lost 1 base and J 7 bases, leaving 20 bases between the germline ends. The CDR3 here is CASSLGVDWGRRQPQHF. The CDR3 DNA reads TGTGCCAGCAGCTTAGGGGTAGACTGGGGGCGCAGACAGCCCCAGCATTTT.

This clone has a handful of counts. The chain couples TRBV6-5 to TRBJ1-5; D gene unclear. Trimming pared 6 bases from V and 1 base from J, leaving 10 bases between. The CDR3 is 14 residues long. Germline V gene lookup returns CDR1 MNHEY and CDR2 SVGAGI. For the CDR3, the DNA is TGTGCCAGCAGCCCCAATGCGAGCAATCAGCCCCAGCATTTT. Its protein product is CASSPNASNQPQHF.

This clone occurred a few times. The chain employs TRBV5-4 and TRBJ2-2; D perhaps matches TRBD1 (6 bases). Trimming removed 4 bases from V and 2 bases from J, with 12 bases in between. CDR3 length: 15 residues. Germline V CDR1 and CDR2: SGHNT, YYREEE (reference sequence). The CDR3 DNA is TGTGCCAGCAGCGCCGGGACACCCAACACCGGGGAGCTGTTTTTT. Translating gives CASSAGTPNTGELFF.

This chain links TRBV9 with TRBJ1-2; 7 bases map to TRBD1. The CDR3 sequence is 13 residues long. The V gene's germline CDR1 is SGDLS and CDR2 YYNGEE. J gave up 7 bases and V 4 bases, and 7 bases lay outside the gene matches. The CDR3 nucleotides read TGTGCCAGCAGCCGAAACAGGGGAAGTGGCTACACCTTC. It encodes CASSRNRGSGYTF.

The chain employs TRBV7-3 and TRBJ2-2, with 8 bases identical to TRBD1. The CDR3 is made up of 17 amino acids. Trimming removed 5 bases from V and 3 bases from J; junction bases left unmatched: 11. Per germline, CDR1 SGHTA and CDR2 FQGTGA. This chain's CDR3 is CASSRPRDRGHTGELFF. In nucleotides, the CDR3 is TGTGCCAGCAGCCGCCCGCGCGACAGGGGTCACACCGGGGAGCTGTTTTTT.

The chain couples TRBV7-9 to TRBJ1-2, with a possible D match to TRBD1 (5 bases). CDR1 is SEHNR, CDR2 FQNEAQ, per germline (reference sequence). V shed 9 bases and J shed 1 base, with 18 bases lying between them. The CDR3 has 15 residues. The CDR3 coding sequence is TGTGCCAGTGGAGGAGGGACCGGAATTAACTATGGCTACACCTTC. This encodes CASGGGTGINYGYTF.

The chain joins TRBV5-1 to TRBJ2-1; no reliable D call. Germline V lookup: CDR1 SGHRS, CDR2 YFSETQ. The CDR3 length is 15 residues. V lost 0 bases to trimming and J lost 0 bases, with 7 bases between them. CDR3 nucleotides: TGCGCCAGCAGCTTGGCCGTTAGCTCCTACAATGAGCAGTTCTTC. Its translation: CASSLAVSSYNEQFF.

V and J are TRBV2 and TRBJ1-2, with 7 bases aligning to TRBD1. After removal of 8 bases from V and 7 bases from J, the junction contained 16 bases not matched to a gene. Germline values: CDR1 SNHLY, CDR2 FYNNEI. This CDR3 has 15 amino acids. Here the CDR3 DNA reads TGTGCCAGCTTCCCTTTTAAAGGGGGCGCCGGTGGCTACACCTTC. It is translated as CASFPFKGGAGGYTF.

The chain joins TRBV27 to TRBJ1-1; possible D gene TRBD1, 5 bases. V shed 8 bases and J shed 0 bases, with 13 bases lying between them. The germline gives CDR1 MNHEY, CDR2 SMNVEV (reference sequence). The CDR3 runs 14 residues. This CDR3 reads CASAPTVLNTEAFF. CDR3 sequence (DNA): TGTGCCAGCGCTCCGACAGTTTTGAACACTGAAGCTTTCTTT.

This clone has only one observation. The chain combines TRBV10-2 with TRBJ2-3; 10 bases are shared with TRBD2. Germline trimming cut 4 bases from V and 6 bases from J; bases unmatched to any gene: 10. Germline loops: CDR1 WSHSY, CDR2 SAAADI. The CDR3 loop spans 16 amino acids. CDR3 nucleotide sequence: TGCGCCAGCAGTGGGAAAGCGGGAGGGCCTGGGGATACGCAGTATTTT. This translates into CASSGKAGGPGDTQYF.

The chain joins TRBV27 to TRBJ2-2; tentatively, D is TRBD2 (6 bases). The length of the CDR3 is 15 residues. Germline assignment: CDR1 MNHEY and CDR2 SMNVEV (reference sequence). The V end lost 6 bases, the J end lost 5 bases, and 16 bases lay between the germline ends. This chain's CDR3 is CASRPQRRGTGELFF. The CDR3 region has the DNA TGTGCCAGCAGACCACAGAGACGGGGGACCGGGGAGCTGTTTTTT.

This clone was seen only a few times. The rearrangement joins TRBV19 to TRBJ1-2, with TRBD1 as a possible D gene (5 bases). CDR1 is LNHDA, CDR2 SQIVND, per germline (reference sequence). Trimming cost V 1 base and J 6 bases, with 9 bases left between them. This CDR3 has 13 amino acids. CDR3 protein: CASSIADRNGYTF. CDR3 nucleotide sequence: TGTGCCAGTAGTATAGCCGACAGAAATGGCTACACCTTC.

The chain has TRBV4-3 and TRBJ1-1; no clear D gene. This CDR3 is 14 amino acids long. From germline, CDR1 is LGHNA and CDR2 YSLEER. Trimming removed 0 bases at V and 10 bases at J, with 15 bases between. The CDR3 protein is CASSQDLSGAGAFF. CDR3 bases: TGCGCCAGCAGCCAAGATTTAAGTGGAGCGGGAGCTTTCTTT.

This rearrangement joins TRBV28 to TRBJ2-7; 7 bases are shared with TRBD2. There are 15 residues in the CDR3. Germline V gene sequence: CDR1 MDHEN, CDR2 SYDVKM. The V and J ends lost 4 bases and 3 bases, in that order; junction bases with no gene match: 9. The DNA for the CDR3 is TGTGCCAGCAGTTCCTTCGGCCTAGCGGACTACGAGCAGTACTTC. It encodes CASSSFGLADYEQYF.

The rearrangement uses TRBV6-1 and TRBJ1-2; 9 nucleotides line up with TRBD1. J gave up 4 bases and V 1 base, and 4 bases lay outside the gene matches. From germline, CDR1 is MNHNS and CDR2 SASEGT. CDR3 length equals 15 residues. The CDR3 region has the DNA TGTGCCAGCAGTGAAGGACAGGGGGGAGTCTATGGCTACACCTTC. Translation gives CASSEGQGGVYGYTF.

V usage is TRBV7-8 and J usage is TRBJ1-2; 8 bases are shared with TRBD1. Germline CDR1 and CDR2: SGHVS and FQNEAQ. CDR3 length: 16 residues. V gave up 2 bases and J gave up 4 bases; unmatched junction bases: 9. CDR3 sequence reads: CASSLTPGQGGYGYTF. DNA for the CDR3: TGTGCCAGCAGCTTAACCCCAGGACAGGGCGGCTATGGCTACACCTTC.

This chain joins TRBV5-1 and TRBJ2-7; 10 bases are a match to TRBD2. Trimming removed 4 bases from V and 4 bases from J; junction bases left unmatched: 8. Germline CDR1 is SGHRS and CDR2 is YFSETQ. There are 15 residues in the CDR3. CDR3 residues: CASSHGLAAPYEQYF. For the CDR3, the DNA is TGCGCCAGCAGCCACGGACTAGCGGCGCCTTACGAGCAGTACTTC.

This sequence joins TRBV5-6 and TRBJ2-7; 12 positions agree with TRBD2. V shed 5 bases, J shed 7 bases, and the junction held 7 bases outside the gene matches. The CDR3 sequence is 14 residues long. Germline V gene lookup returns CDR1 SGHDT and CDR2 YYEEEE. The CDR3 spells CASSRLAGENEQYF. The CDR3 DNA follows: TGTGCCAGCAGTCGACTAGCGGGAGAGAATGAGCAGTACTTC. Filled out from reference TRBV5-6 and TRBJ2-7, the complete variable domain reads DAGVTQSPTHLIKTRGQQVTLRCSPKSGHDTVSWYQQALGQGPQFIFQYYEEEERQRGNFPDRFSGHQFPNYSSELNVNALLLGDSALYLCASSRLAGENEQYFGPGTRLTVT.

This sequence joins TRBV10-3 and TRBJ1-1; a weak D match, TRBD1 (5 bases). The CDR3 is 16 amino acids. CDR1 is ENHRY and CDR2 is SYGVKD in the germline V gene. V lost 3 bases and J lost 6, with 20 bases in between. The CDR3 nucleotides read TGTGCCATCAGTGATACGACAGCCCGTGATGTCGCTGAAGCTTTCTTT. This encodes CAISDTTARDVAEAFF.

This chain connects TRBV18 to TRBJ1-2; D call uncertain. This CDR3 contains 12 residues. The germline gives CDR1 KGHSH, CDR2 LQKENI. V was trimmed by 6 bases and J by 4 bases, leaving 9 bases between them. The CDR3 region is CASSRGSYGYTF. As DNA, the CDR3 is TGTGCCAGCTCCCGCGGGAGCTATGGCTACACCTTC.

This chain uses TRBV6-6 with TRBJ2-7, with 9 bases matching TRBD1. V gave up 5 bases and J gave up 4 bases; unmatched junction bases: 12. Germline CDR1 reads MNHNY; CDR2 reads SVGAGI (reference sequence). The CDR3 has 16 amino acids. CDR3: CASSPKGQGGGYEQYF. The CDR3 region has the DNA TGTGCCAGCAGTCCTAAGGGACAGGGAGGGGGATACGAGCAGTACTTC.

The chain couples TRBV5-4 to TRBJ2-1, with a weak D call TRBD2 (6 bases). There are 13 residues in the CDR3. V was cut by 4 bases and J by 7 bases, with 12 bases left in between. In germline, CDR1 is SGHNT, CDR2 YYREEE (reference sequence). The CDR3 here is CASSTTSRNEQFF. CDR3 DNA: TGTGCCAGCAGCACGACTAGTAGGAATGAGCAGTTCTTC.

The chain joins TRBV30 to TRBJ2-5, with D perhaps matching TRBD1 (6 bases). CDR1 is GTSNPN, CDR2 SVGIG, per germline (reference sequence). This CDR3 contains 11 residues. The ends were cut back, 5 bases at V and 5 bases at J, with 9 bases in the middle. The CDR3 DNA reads TGTGCCTGGGGCCAGGGGGAGACCCAGTACTTC. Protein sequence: CAWGQGETQYF.

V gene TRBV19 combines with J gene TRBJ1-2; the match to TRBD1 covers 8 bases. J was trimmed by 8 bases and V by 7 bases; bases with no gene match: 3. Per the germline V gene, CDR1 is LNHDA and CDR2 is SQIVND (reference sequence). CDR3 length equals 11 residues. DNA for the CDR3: TGTGCCAGTAAACAGGGGGAAGGCTACACCTTC. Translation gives CASKQGEGYTF.

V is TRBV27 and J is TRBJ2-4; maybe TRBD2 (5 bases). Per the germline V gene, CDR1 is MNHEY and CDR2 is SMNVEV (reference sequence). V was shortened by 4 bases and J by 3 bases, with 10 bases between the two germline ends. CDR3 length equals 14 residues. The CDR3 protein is CASSSGLGKNIQYF. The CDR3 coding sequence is TGTGCCAGCAGTTCGGGGTTGGGCAAAAACATTCAGTACTTC.

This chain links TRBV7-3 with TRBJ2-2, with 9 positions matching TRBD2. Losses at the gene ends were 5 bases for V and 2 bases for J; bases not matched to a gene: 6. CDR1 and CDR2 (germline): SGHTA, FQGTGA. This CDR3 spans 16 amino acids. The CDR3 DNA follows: TGTGCCAGCAGCCGGAGCGGGGGGCCCAACACCGGGGAGCTGTTTTTT. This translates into CASSRSGGPNTGELFF.